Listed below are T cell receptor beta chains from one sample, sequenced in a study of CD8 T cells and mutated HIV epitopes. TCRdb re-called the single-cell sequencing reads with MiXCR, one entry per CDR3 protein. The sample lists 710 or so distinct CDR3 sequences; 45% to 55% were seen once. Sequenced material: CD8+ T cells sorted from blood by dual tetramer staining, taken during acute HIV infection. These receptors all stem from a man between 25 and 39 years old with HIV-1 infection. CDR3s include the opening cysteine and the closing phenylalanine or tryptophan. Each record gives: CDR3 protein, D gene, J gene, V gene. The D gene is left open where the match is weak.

CDR3: CSAAPKAVSSYEQYF
D: .
J: TRBJ2-7
V: TRBV20-1